This TCR beta chain is from a study of T-cell memory formation after mild COVID-19 listed by TCRdb under 2021. Describing the broader study: TCR sequence clusters from the two donors were found to be largely donor specific. Two young, previously healthy adult volunteers, one female and one male, were included in the cohort. T-cell clones expanding and contracting after mild COVID-19 in two donors were tracked by longitudinal TCRalpha and TCRbeta repertoire sequencing.

Of note for this clonotype: Its antigen has not been determined. Base qualities are not at hand, and no much larger clone is one base apart.

The sample was run on an Illumina NovaSeq 6000. Using 5'RACE with constant-segment primers, TCRalpha and TCRbeta cDNA libraries were constructed, with sample barcodes and unique molecular identifiers added in the process. Trizol reagent was used to extract RNA from every sample. Library amplification was performed in two PCR steps, and a second sample barcode and Illumina TruSeq adapters were introduced in the second step. Libraries were sequenced on an Illumina NovaSeq with 2 x 150 bp paired-end reads. The original pipeline was this. With migec v1.2.7, reads were demultiplexed and then collapsed into UMI-guided consensus sequences. Using mixcr v2.1.11, the UMI consensuses were aligned to TRA and TRB V and J templates and assembled into clonotypes. A clonotype was counted as expanded or contracted only when both edgeR and NoisET called the clonotype significant, with the noise models trained on biological replicates. For edgeR calls, the cutoffs were a false discovery rate-adjusted p below 0.01 and a log2 fold-change threshold of 1. As an exploratory analysis of dynamics, max-normalized trajectories of the 1000 most abundant clonotypes were examined with PCA combined with hierarchical clustering. Separately sequenced CD4+ and CD8+ repertoires were used to assign the CD4 or CD8 phenotype of responding clones. The public reads were run again by TCRdb, first through fastp at Q25 and then through MiXCR, and only productive beta chains were kept. One record per CDR3 amino acid sequence lists the most common genes and DNA. The V and J calls come from TCRdb's annotation, not from the publication. This sample gives 50,000 or so distinct CDR3 sequences in total; 12% of them show up just once. Of the sample, about 25% is held by the ten largest clones.

The investigation overall reported the following: Whether the second-wave clones peaking on day 37 were SARS-CoV-2 specific was not confirmed. Contracting CD4+ clones appeared mostly in the CM and EM memory subsets, whereas CD8+ clones were enriched in EMRA. The study included only two mild cases, and larger cohorts that include severe cases with pre-infection samples were judged to be necessary. Some responding clones were detected in pre-infection memory, suggesting pre-existing cross-reactive memory T cells joined the SARS-CoV-2 response. From day 15 to 85, contracting clones showed balanced CD4/CD8 phenotypes, whereas a second wave of clones that expanded from day 15 to 37 leaned towards CD4+.

From the cysteine up to the phenylalanine, the CDR3 has a length of 13 residues. This entry keeps only the CDR3 DNA: 39 bases, framed from base 1. V is clipped by 5 bases and J by 7 bases, and the sequence between their germline boundaries is 13 bases long. Sequences SGHAT (CDR1) and FQDESV (CDR2) are obtained from the germline V gene (reference sequence). PBMCs were isolated by Ficoll-Paque density gradient centrifugation. The sequencing input was PBMCs or a T cell subset sorted from them (not recorded which). This sequence was found in a man between 18 and 35 years old who had mild COVID-19 (a few samples of this study predate the infection). The sample titles of this study are shuffled in the database, so cell type and time point are left out; the donor was told from shared clones. The chain is encoded by TRBV11-1 joined to TRBJ2-3; the D gene cannot be named for sure. The CDR3 region: CASSLIPSYTQYF. DNA sequence: TGTGCCAGCAGCCTCATACCGTCGTATACGCAGTATTTT.